Below, 16 T cell receptor beta chains from the same sample are listed, as sequenced in a study of post-analysis software for immune sequencing data. Study-level results: Roughly five TRBV segments appeared more often in patients than in controls, and TRBV5-6, TRBV5-1 and TRBV20-1 were among these.

Their antigens are not known. Unique-molecular-identifier-tagged TCR beta cDNA libraries were used. MiXCR, applied by TCRdb to the PCR reads, yields one record per CDR3 protein. The sample contains approximately 440,000 distinct CDR3 sequences, roughly 46% of which appear only once. Sequenced input: blood. These receptors came from a girl aged 5-17 years with multiple sclerosis.

The chain couples TRBV4-1 to TRBJ2-6; D unresolved. Germline CDR1 reads MGHRA; CDR2 reads YSYEKL. The CDR3 sequence is 17 residues long. Trimming stripped 0 bases from V and 0 bases from J, with 9 bases between. CDR3 sequence (DNA): TGCGCCAGCAGCCAAGATCTAACAGTCTCTGGGGCCAACGTCCTGACTTTC. This encodes CASSQDLTVSGANVLTF.

The rearrangement uses TRBV2 and TRBJ2-1, with 8 nucleotides matching TRBD2. Trimming cost V 7 bases and J 7 bases; bases outside gene matches: 9. Germline V gene sequence: CDR1 SNHLY, CDR2 FYNNEI. This CDR3 comprises 14 residues. The CDR3 sequence: CASNRAGVENEQFF. CDR3 DNA: TGTGCCAGCAACCGAGCGGGAGTAGAAAATGAGCAGTTCTTC.

The genes are TRBV7-3 and TRBJ1-1; D is unresolved. Germline values: CDR1 SGHTA, CDR2 FQGTGA. Trimming took off 5 bases at V and 0 bases at J, with 10 bases between the two ends. The CDR3 is made up of 14 amino acids. CDR3 bases: TGTGCCAGCAGCCCCGGATCGATGAACACTGAAGCTTTCTTT. This sequence encodes CASSPGSMNTEAFF. The complete variable domain, with remaining parts taken from reference TRBV7-3 and TRBJ1-1, reads GAGVSQTPSNKVTEKGKYVELRCDPISGHTALYWYRQSLGQGPEFLIYFQGTGAADDSGLPNDRFFAVRPEGSVSTLKIQRTERGDSAVYLCASSPGSMNTEAFFGQGTRLTVV.

This clonotype was seen a handful of times. The genes are TRBV29-1 and TRBJ2-1; 10 bases match TRBD1. Germline V gives CDR1 SQVTM, CDR2 ANQGSEA. V shed 4 bases, J shed 8 bases, and the junction held 8 bases outside the gene matches. The CDR3 spans 14 residues. This chain's CDR3 is CSVVRDRGGYEQFF. Here the CDR3 DNA reads TGCAGCGTTGTCCGGGACAGGGGTGGCTATGAGCAGTTCTTC.

There are a few counts of this clonotype. The junction does not match germline at one end; this may be a read error. The V call is TRBV29-1, the J call TRBJ2-7; 7 bases are shared with TRBD2. Per the germline V gene, CDR1 is SQVTM and CDR2 is ANQGSEA. The CDR3 length is 14 residues. DNA of the CDR3: TGCAGCGTCGAAGAATCGCGGGGGACCTACGAGCAGTACTTC. Translating it yields CSVEESRGTYEQYF.

V usage is TRBV10-3 and J usage is TRBJ2-7, with D perhaps TRBD1 (7 bases). Germline-derived CDR1 and CDR2 are ENHRY and SYGVKD. Trimming stripped 4 bases from V and 3 bases from J, with 19 bases between. The CDR3 sequence is 16 residues long. The CDR3 here is CAISVSEEGAVYEQYF. The CDR3 coding sequence is TGTGCCATCAGTGTGTCGGAGGAGGGGGCAGTCTACGAGCAGTACTTC.

The chain joins TRBV12-5 to TRBJ1-2; weak D call: TRBD1 (5 bases). The V gene lost 2 bases and the J gene lost 8 bases, with 9 bases spanning the gap. Germline lookup yields CDR1 LGHNT and CDR2 FRNRAP. CDR3 length equals 12 residues. The CDR3 loop reads CASGLNRLGYTF. CDR3 nucleotide sequence: TGTGCTAGTGGTTTGAACAGGTTAGGCTACACCTTC.

This chain uses TRBV3-1 with TRBJ2-3; 10 bases align to TRBD2. Germline V gene sequence: CDR1 LGHDT, CDR2 YNNKEL (reference sequence). This CDR3 contains 19 residues. V was pared by 5 bases and J by 2 bases, with 16 bases of the junction left unmatched. This CDR3 reads CASSARIAGGRRFTDTQYF. CDR3 nucleotides: TGTGCCAGCAGCGCGAGAATAGCGGGAGGACGAAGATTCACAGATACGCAGTATTTT.

The chain recombines TRBV20-1 with TRBJ2-1; 12 bases match TRBD2. CDR1 is DFQATT, CDR2 SNEGSKA, per germline (reference sequence). The CDR3 extends over 15 amino acids. V shed 3 bases, J shed 7 bases, and the junction held 7 bases outside the gene matches. The CDR3, as DNA: TGCAGTGCTAGTGGACTAGCGGGGCGATGGAATGAGCAGTTCTTC. This codes for CSASGLAGRWNEQFF.

The gene calls are TRBV28 and TRBJ2-2; possibly TRBD1 or TRBD2 for D (5 bases each). The CDR3 is made up of 14 amino acids. Trimming removed 9 bases at V and 3 bases at J, with 14 bases between. Germline CDR1 and CDR2: MDHEN and SYDVKM. The CDR3 region is CASVRGGYTGELFF. The DNA of the CDR3 is TGTGCCAGTGTGAGGGGTGGTTACACCGGGGAGCTGTTTTTT.

This chain connects TRBV4-3 to TRBJ1-2; 7 positions match TRBD1. V dropped 0 bases and J dropped 9; count of bases not matched to a gene: 7. The CDR3 totals 14 residues. Germline V gene lookup returns CDR1 LGHNA and CDR2 YSLEER. CDR3 sequence reads: CASSQDRQGGSYTF. In nucleotides, the CDR3 is TGCGCCAGCAGCCAAGACAGACAGGGAGGGAGCTACACCTTC.

This clonotype was seen at least ten times. The V and J genes are TRBV20-1 and TRBJ2-7; D gene uncertain. CDR1 is DFQATT, CDR2 SNEGSKA, per germline (reference sequence). With 1 base removed from V and 5 bases from J, the gap between germline ends came to 18 bases. The CDR3 is made up of 15 amino acids. The CDR3 DNA reads as TGCAGTGCTAGAGCCTATCAAGCGAGGTTAGACGAGCAGTACTTC. Translating it yields CSARAYQARLDEQYF.

The chain employs TRBV5-1 and TRBJ1-6; no firm D call. Looked up from germline, CDR1 is SGHRS and CDR2 is YFSETQ. V lost 0 bases, J lost 10 bases, and 8 bases lay in between. This CDR3 spans 13 amino acids. CDR3 nucleotide sequence: TGCGCCAGCAGCTTGGACACCCTATCACCCCTCCACTTT. Its protein is CASSLDTLSPLHF.

The chain joins TRBV5-1 to TRBJ2-1, with TRBD2 matching 9 bases. There are 15 residues in the CDR3. The J segment lost 4 bases and the V segment lost 2 bases, leaving 4 bases of the junction unmatched. CDR1 is SGHRS, CDR2 YFSETQ, per germline. CDR3 protein: CASSFSSGEYNEQFF. The DNA of the CDR3 is TGCGCCAGCAGCTTCTCTAGCGGGGAATACAATGAGCAGTTCTTC.

The chain links TRBV7-8 to TRBJ2-6; 7 positions match TRBD1. The germline gives CDR1 SGHVS, CDR2 FQNEAQ. V shed 3 bases and J 2 bases; nucleotides not matched to a gene: 4. This CDR3 is 16 amino acids long. The DNA of the CDR3 is TGTGCCAGCAGCTTGTACAGGGGCGCTGGGGCCAACGTCCTGACTTTC. It translates to CASSLYRGAGANVLTF. Full variable domain (remainder filled in from reference TRBV7-8 and TRBJ2-6): GAGVSQSPRYKVAKRGQDVALRCDPISGHVSLFWYQQALGQGPEFLTYFQNEAQLDKSGLPSDRFFAERPEGSVSTLKIQRTQQEDSAVYLCASSLYRGAGANVLTFGAGSRLTVL.

In this sample, this clonotype turned up a few times. This chain's CDR3 is CASSFGAVVWYEQYF. The CDR3 DNA reads TGTGCCAGCAGTTTCGGAGCTGTGGTGTGGTACGAGCAGTACTTC. This chain connects TRBV12-3 or TRBV12-4 to TRBJ2-7; no reliable D call. V was cut by 3 bases and J by 4 bases, with 16 bases left in between. The CDR3 is made up of 15 amino acids.